These 12 T cell receptor beta chains were sequenced from one sample in a study of blood T cells in healthy people across ages. A second PCR of 7 to 11 cycles used a sample-barcoded 5' primer and a J-beta primer mix. TCRdb independently ran MiXCR on the 5' RACE reads; one entry per CDR3 protein. The top ten hold about 6.7% of the sample, which has 1,300,000 or so distinct CDR3 sequences, approximately 59% seen once. The material sequenced was blood. These receptors all come from a man aged 18 to 30 in good health.

The V gene is TRBV29-1, the J gene TRBJ2-1; D gene unclear. The V end lost 3 bases, the J end lost 12 bases, and 12 bases lay between the germline ends. The germline V gene has CDR1 SQVTM and CDR2 ANQGSEA. There are 11 residues in the CDR3. The CDR3 here is CSVEVQMGQFF. The CDR3 DNA follows: TGCAGCGTTGAGGTCCAGATGGGGCAGTTCTTC.

This chain connects TRBV29-1 to TRBJ1-1; D is perhaps TRBD1 (5 bases). CDR3 length equals 15 residues. CDR1 is SQVTM, CDR2 ANQGSEA, per germline. The V gene lost 3 bases and the J gene lost 10 bases, with 24 bases spanning the gap. DNA of the CDR3: TGCAGCGTTGACCGCCGGGCAGGGCGAGAGGTAGGAGCTTTCTTT. It translates to CSVDRRAGREVGAFF.

The chain has TRBV20-1 and TRBJ2-1; D call uncertain. CDR1 and CDR2 (germline): DFQATT, SNEGSKA (reference sequence). V was shortened by 4 bases and J by 1 base, with 11 bases between the two germline ends. The CDR3 is 14 amino acids. CDR3 nucleotide sequence: TGCAGTGCTATGGGATTCGGTTCCTACAATGAGCAGTTCTTC. Protein sequence: CSAMGFGSYNEQFF.

This chain's CDR3 is CASSFVRTSGANVLTF. The CDR3 coding sequence is TGTGCCAGCAGTTTCGTTAGAACCTCTGGGGCCAACGTCCTGACTTTC. The chain combines TRBV28 with TRBJ2-6; D not resolved. CDR3 length: 16 amino acids. Trimming stripped 3 bases from V and 0 bases from J, with 9 bases between. Germline CDR1 is MDHEN and CDR2 is SYDVKM.

V is TRBV12-3 or TRBV12-4 and J is TRBJ1-5, with D perhaps TRBD1 (5 bases). This CDR3 has 15 residues. The V and J ends lost 3 bases and 7 bases respectively, with 16 bases between them. The CDR3: CASSLGDGGSQPQHF. Written as DNA, the CDR3 is TGTGCCAGCAGTTTGGGGGACGGGGGAAGCCAGCCCCAGCATTTT.

The sample holds a few counts of this clonotype. This rearrangement joins TRBV21-1 to TRBJ2-5; the listed D gene, TRBD1, was not tested against the DNA. TRBV21-1 is annotated as a pseudogene. The CDR3 has 17 residues. Here the CDR3 reads CASSLNRPGTLKETQYF. The CDR3 DNA sequence: TGTGCCAGCAGCCTCAACAGGCCTGGGACACTGAAAGAGACCCAGTACTTC.

The V and J genes are TRBV11-2 and TRBJ1-4, with a possible D match to TRBD1 (6 bases). Trimming removed 5 bases at V and 9 bases at J, with 19 bases between. The CDR3 consists of 15 residues. CDR1 and CDR2 (germline): SGHAT, FQNNGV. CDR3 in amino acids: CASSAITGREKKLFF. As DNA, the CDR3 is TGTGCCAGCAGCGCAATTACAGGGCGCGAAAAAAAACTGTTTTTT. Together with reference TRBV11-2 and TRBJ1-4, the CDR3 gives the full variable domain: EAGVAQSPRYKIIEKRQSVAFWCNPISGHATLYWYQQILGQGPKLLIQFQNNGVVDDSQLPKDRFSAERLKGVDSTLKIQPAKLEDSAVYLCASSAITGREKKLFFGSGTQLSVL.

The table lists this clonotype with many counts. The gene calls are TRBV2 and TRBJ1-5; D ambiguous. The CDR3 extends over 15 amino acids. The V gene's germline CDR1 is SNHLY and CDR2 FYNNEI. Trimming shortened V by 4 bases and J by 0 bases, and 10 bases separated the two germline ends. The CDR3 nucleotides read TGTGCCAGCAGTGCCGACGGATATAGCAATCAGCCCCAGCATTTT. Translating it yields CASSADGYSNQPQHF.

The chain is built from TRBV5-1 and TRBJ2-1; D perhaps matches TRBD1 (5 bases). The J call could be wrong; TRBJ2-7 is a better fit for the DNA end. CDR1 and CDR2 (germline): SGHRS, YFSETQ. CDR3 length equals 15 residues. This CDR3 reads CASSFYSGSRNEQYF. The CDR3 region has the DNA TGCGCCAGCAGCTTCTATTCAGGGTCGAGAAATGAGCAGTACTTC.

The V and J genes are TRBV5-1 and TRBJ2-1; 7 bases line up with TRBD1. CDR1 is SGHRS, CDR2 YFSETQ, per germline. With 0 bases clipped from V and 7 bases from J, the junction kept 16 bases outside the gene matches. CDR3 length equals 18 residues. CDR3 sequence: CASSLGQGSRLISNEQFF. DNA of the CDR3: TGCGCCAGCAGCTTGGGACAGGGATCCCGCCTTATTTCAAATGAGCAGTTCTTC.

This clonotype has just one count. The CDR3 region has the DNA TGCAGTGCTAGCTCCGAGACTAGGGTAACTGGCGAGCAGTACTTC. Amino acid sequence: CSASSETRVTGEQYF. The chain employs TRBV20-1 and TRBJ2-7; tentative D call: TRBD2 (6 bases). V lost 3 bases and J lost 6, with 21 bases in between. The CDR3 is made up of 15 amino acids. Germline V gene lookup returns CDR1 DFQATT and CDR2 SNEGSKA (reference sequence).

J is TRBJ2-1 and V is TRBV4-1, with D possibly TRBD1 on 5 matching bases. V lost 3 bases, J lost 0 bases, and 9 bases lay in between. The germline V gene has CDR1 MGHRA and CDR2 YSYEKL. The CDR3 spans 15 residues. CDR3 sequence (DNA): TGCGCCAGCAGCCAGGTGACAGACTCCTACAATGAGCAGTTCTTC. Its translation: CASSQVTDSYNEQFF.